This section outlines one T cell receptor (beta chain) sequence together with its context. It lacks a known antigen. Within one base of it there is no much larger clone, and no base qualities were kept. Receptor libraries were prepared by the immunoSEQ multiplex PCR assay. This immuneACCESS table, as held by TCRdb, lists in-frame sequences with V and J called but not all clones. Of the missing ones, under half trace to an unresolved V gene in checked studies; the others have no known cause. Counted in this sample were some 79,000 clones; 93% of them appeared once. 0.95% to 1.5% of the sample is in the top ten clones. The data derive from a study of control samples from healthy donors and cancer patients (dated by TCRdb to the early 2020s). Trimming takes 6 bases off V and 0 bases off J; junction bases not matched to a gene: 11. From the cysteine up to the phenylalanine, the CDR3 has a length of 17 residues. Only the CDR3 region is kept as DNA, spanning 51 bases read in frame from base 1. The germline V gene (reference sequence) yields LNHDA for CDR1 and SQIVND for CDR2.

The sample consisted of PBMCs. Rearrangement joined TRBV19 to TRBJ1-5; 7 bases in the junction line up with TRBD1. The receptor's source is a woman in her 40s with lung cancer. The CDR3 in this case is CASSHWTGGYSNQPQHF. At the DNA level, the sequence is TGTGCCAGTAGCCACTGGACAGGAGGATATAGCAATCAGCCCCAGCATTTT. This CDR3, with the reference TRBV19 and TRBJ1-5 proteins standing in past its ends, gives the full variable domain DGGITQSPKYLFRKEGQNVTLSCEQNLNHDAMYWYRQDPGQGLRLIYYSQIVNDFQKGDIAEGYSVSREKKESFPLTVTSAQKNPTAFYLCASSHWTGGYSNQPQHFGDGTRLSIL.